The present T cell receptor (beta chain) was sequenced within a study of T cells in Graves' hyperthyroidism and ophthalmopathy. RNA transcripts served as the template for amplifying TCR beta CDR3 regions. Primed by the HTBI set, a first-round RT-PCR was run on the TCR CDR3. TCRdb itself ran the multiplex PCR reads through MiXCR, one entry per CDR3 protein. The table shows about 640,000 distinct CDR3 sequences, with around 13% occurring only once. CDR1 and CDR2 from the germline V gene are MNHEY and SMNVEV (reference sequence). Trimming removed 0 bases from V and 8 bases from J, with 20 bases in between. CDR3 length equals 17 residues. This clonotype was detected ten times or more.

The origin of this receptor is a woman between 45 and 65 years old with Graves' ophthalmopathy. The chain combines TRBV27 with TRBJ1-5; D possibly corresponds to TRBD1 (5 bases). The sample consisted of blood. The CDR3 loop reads CASSLSWAGGGLEPQHF. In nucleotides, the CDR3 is TGTGCCAGCAGTTTATCCTGGGCCGGCGGGGGGTTGGAGCCCCAGCATTTT.